These T cell receptor beta chains were read from a single sample in a study of OX40 agonist ivuxolimab in advanced cancers. Assay used: immunoSEQ multiplex PCR; TCRdb lists only in-frame clones, some missing. The table has over 70,000 clones, over 75% seen once; the top ten hold around 0.3%. The sample in question was CD4+ or CD8+ T cells sorted from blood, obtained in a trial of the OX40 agonist ivuxolimab. These receptors originate from an adult with an advanced solid tumor such as melanoma, head and neck, liver or kidney cancer. Each CDR3 is given with its conserved first and last residue. The D gene is left open where the match is weak. Clone size is given for some rows only: seen once, a few or many times, or a class if the clone is expanded.

clone_size j_call d_call v_call cdr3_aa cdr3_nt
. TRBJ1-2 . TRBV29-1 CSVEMGSRGYTF TGCAGCGTTGAAATGGGATCTCGTGGCTACACCTTC
. TRBJ2-7 . TRBV19 CASSIDTRRAYEQYF TGTGCCAGTAGTATAGACACACGCAGGGCCTACGAGCAGTACTTC
. TRBJ1-1 . TRBV5-8 CASSLEFGNTEAFF TGTGCCAGCAGCTTGGAATTTGGGAACACTGAAGCTTTCTTT
. TRBJ1-2 . TRBV7-2 CASSLNGRRGVTYGYTF TGTGCCAGCAGCTTAAATGGGAGAAGGGGGGTCACCTATGGCTACACCTTC
. TRBJ1-1 . TRBV6-1 CASSTTTENTEAFF TGTGCCAGCAGTACGACTACAGAGAACACTGAAGCTTTCTTT
. TRBJ1-4 . TRBV7-8 CASTNTRGRGEKLFF TGTGCCAGCACCAATACGCGGGGACGTGGTGAAAAACTGTTTTTT
. TRBJ2-6 TRBD2 TRBV7-9 CASSLSGITPLSGANVLTF TGTGCCAGCAGCCTTAGCGGGATTACCCCTCTCTCTGGGGCCAACGTCCTGACTTTC
. TRBJ2-3 . TRBV6-4 CASRRTDTQYF TGTGCCAGCAGGCGCACAGATACGCAGTATTTT
. TRBJ1-2 TRBD1 TRBV19 CASSMVGQGYGYTF TGTGCCAGTAGTATGGTGGGACAGGGCTATGGCTACACCTTC
. TRBJ1-1 . TRBV6-5 CASSYPGGVAEAFF TGTGCCAGCAGTTACCCCGGGGGAGTTGCTGAAGCTTTCTTT
. TRBJ2-1 TRBD2 TRBV6-1 CAYGGLAGGEQFF TGTGCCTACGGCGGACTAGCGGGGGGTGAGCAGTTCTTC
. TRBJ2-3 TRBD2 TRBV18 CASSPYASGATDTQYF TGTGCCAGCTCACCATACGCTAGCGGGGCGACAGATACGCAGTATTTT
. TRBJ1-1 . TRBV10-1 CATQQNLNTEAFF TGCGCCACCCAACAGAACCTGAACACTGAAGCTTTCTTT
few TRBJ1-1 . TRBV5-1 CASSSGGGRSGGTEAFF TGCGCCAGCAGCTCCGGTGGGGGGCGCAGTGGGGGCACTGAAGCTTTCTTT
many TRBJ2-7 TRBD2 TRBV4-2 CASSPFTGTSGGAHEQYF TGTGCCAGCAGCCCGTTCACCGGGACTAGCGGGGGGGCCCACGAGCAGTACTTC
. TRBJ2-3 TRBD2 TRBV6-1 CASSEAGSGGARDTQYF TGTGCCAGCAGTGAAGCGGGGAGCGGGGGGGCCAGGGATACGCAGTATTTT
. TRBJ2-7 . TRBV6-5 CASSYVAGGAYEQYF TGTGCCAGCAGTTACGTCGCAGGGGGGGCCTACGAGCAGTACTTC
. TRBJ1-5 TRBD1 TRBV18 CASSPYGTGDQPQHF TGTGCCAGCTCACCGTACGGGACAGGGGATCAGCCCCAGCATTTT
. TRBJ2-7 . TRBV28 CASSLAATGTYEQYF TGTGCCAGCAGTCTCGCGGCCACGGGAACCTACGAGCAGTACTTC
. TRBJ1-1 . TRBV15 CATSREMTGNTEAFF TGTGCCACCAGCAGAGAAATGACGGGAAACACTGAAGCTTTCTTT
. TRBJ2-1 TRBD2 TRBV5-4 CASSYSGGAGNEQFF TGTGCCAGCAGCTATAGCGGGGGGGCCGGCAATGAGCAGTTCTTC
once TRBJ2-7 . TRBV23-1 CASSHPPGTYSYEQYF TGCGCCAGCAGTCACCCCCCCGGGACGTACTCCTACGAGCAGTACTTC
few TRBJ2-7 . TRBV15 CASRAGVLTSYEQYF TGTGCCTCCCGCGCAGGGGTCCTCACCTCCTACGAGCAGTACTTC
. TRBJ1-1 . TRBV5-5 CASSLARQLNTEAFF TGTGCCAGCAGCTTGGCCAGACAGTTAAACACTGAAGCTTTCTTT
. TRBJ2-5 . TRBV30 CAWSVGDGETQYF TGTGCCTGGAGTGTTGGTGATGGGGAGACCCAGTACTTC
. TRBJ2-5 . TRBV9 CASSVGPRGSQETQYF TGTGCCAGCAGCGTAGGGCCCCGGGGCAGCCAAGAGACCCAGTACTTC
. TRBJ2-7 . TRBV6-5 CASRTSTVSYEQYF TGTGCCAGCAGAACATCGACCGTCTCCTACGAGCAGTACTTC
. TRBJ2-7 . TRBV5-4 CASSRGTGQYEQYF TGTGCCAGCAGCCGCGGCACAGGGCAGTACGAGCAGTACTTC
few TRBJ2-5 TRBD1 TRBV7-2 CASRPPTGGQETQYF TGTGCCAGCAGGCCCCCTACAGGGGGCCAAGAGACCCAGTACTTC
. TRBJ1-1 . TRBV18 CASSPRISNTEAFF TGTGCCAGCTCACCTAGGATTTCGAACACTGAAGCTTTCTTT
. TRBJ2-2 . TRBV5-5 CANSLAGFGELFF TGTGCCAACAGCTTGGCTGGGTTTGGGGAGCTGTTTTTT
. TRBJ2-4 . TRBV29-1 CSVMLAAGSIQYF TGCAGCGTTATGCTCGCGGCCGGTTCAATTCAGTACTTC
. TRBJ2-3 . TRBV19 CASSDTQFRGGTSTDTQYF TGTGCCAGTAGTGACACCCAATTTCGTGGGGGGACTAGCACAGATACGCAGTATTTT
. TRBJ2-4 TRBD1 TRBV4-1 CASSQEPTGQGVTYF TGCGCCAGCAGCCAAGAGCCTACCGGACAGGGGGTAACTTACTTC
. TRBJ1-1 . TRBV27 CASTPGVPGGATEAFF TGTGCCAGCACCCCAGGGGTACCGGGGGGGGCCACTGAAGCTTTCTTT
. TRBJ1-1 . TRBV7-9 CASSSGVGNTEAFF TGTGCCAGCAGCTCAGGGGTTGGAAACACTGAAGCTTTCTTT